This entry lists 27 T cell receptor beta chains sequenced from one sample in a study of cytomegalovirus exposure and HLA in healthy donors. Sequencing was performed with immunoSEQ multiplex PCR; in TCRdb, only in-frame clones are kept and a portion is missing. This table has some 170,000 clones, approximately 87% appearing once. The source material was PBMCs. These receptors were obtained from a woman in her 30s in good health and CMV-seronegative.

The CDR3 here is CASSPGQGGGNTIYF. Here the CDR3 DNA reads TGTGCCAGCAGCCCGGGACAGGGGGGAGGAAACACCATATATTTT. The gene calls are TRBV25-1 and TRBJ1-3; TRBD1 matches 11 bases. The CDR3 has 15 amino acids. With 6 bases clipped from V and 4 bases from J, the junction kept 5 bases outside the gene matches. Germline V gives CDR1 MGHDK, CDR2 SYGVNS.

The V call is TRBV9, the J call TRBJ2-2, with D tentatively TRBD1 (5 bases). This CDR3 comprises 15 residues. The V and J ends lost 4 bases and 1 base respectively, with 11 bases between them. CDR1 is SGDLS, CDR2 YYNGEE, per germline. The CDR3: CASSLTQGNTGELFF. CDR3 nucleotides: TGTGCCAGCAGCCTTACTCAGGGGAACACCGGGGAGCTGTTTTTT. Full variable domain (remainder filled in from reference TRBV9 and TRBJ2-2): DSGVTQTPKHLITATGQRVTLRCSPRSGDLSVYWYQQSLDQGLQFLIQYYNGEERAKGNILERFSAQQFPDLHSELNLSSLELGDSALYFCASSLTQGNTGELFFGEGSRLTVL.

The V call is TRBV29-1, the J call TRBJ1-1; tentatively, D is TRBD1 (6 bases). The germline V gene has CDR1 SQVTM and CDR2 ANQGSEA. This CDR3 comprises 13 residues. The V end lost 6 bases, the J end lost 2 bases, and 13 bases lay between the germline ends. CDR3 protein: CSVPTGYNTEAFF. The CDR3 nucleotides are TGCAGCGTCCCCACAGGGTATAACACTGAAGCTTTCTTT.

The rearrangement links TRBV1 to TRBJ1-1; no check of the table's D call, TRBD1, against the DNA was made. TRBV1 is listed as a pseudogene. This CDR3 region has 16 residues. CDR3 residues: CTSSQDTPVRDTEAFF. The CDR3 nucleotides read TGCACCAGCAGCCAAGATACTCCTGTCAGGGACACTGAAGCTTTCTTT.

This rearrangement joins TRBV5-4 to TRBJ2-1, with a weak D call TRBD1 (6 bases). CDR3 length: 14 residues. The V gene's germline CDR1 is SGHNT and CDR2 YYREEE (reference sequence). V lost 4 bases, J lost 7 bases, and 15 bases lay in between. The CDR3 DNA reads TGTGCCAGCAGCCTGGACAGTGGGTGGAATGAGCAGTTCTTC. This codes for CASSLDSGWNEQFF.

The CDR3 bases are TGCGCCAGCAGCCAAGATTGGGGGACTATTAACACTGAAGCTTTCTTT. It specifies CASSQDWGTINTEAFF. The chain has TRBV4-1 and TRBJ1-1, with D perhaps TRBD1 (5 bases). Germline V gene data show CDR1 as MGHRA and CDR2 as YSYEKL. CDR3 size: 16 residues. Between the trimmed V and J ends, which lost 0 bases and 2 bases, there was a span of 13 bases.

The CDR3 sequence is CASSLVREYGYTF. DNA of the CDR3: TGCGCCAGCAGCTTGGTACGGGAATATGGCTACACCTTC. The V and J genes are TRBV5-1 and TRBJ1-2; D is ambiguous. The CDR3 consists of 13 residues. V was shortened by 0 bases and J by 5 bases, with 8 bases between the two germline ends. From germline, CDR1 is SGHRS and CDR2 YFSETQ.

In this sample, this clone turned up once. This chain links TRBV11-2 with TRBJ1-5, with unresolved D. The CDR3 covers 13 residues. The V gene's germline CDR1 is SGHAT and CDR2 FQNNGV. Deletions cut 3 bases from V and 5 bases from J, with 8 bases between. The CDR3 bases are TGTGCCAGCAGCTTTAATAATGATCAGCCCCAGCATTTT. It codes for CASSFNNDQPQHF.

This clone was seen once. The rearrangement joins TRBV6-5 to TRBJ1-1; 8 bases are a match to TRBD1. Germline CDR1 reads MNHEY; CDR2 reads SVGAGI. This CDR3 contains 15 residues. The ends lost 2 bases at V and 4 bases at J; junction bases unmatched: 6. Here the CDR3 reads CASSYGDRMGTEAFF. In nucleotides, the CDR3 is TGTGCCAGCAGTTACGGGGACAGGATGGGCACTGAAGCTTTCTTT.

The sample holds one count of this clone. The chain links TRBV25-1 to TRBJ2-7; D perhaps matches TRBD1 (5 bases). V dropped 5 bases and J dropped 2 bases, with 7 bases sitting between them. Germline CDR1 reads MGHDK; CDR2 reads SYGVNS. The CDR3 is 12 residues long. CDR3 in amino acids: CASSRGAYEQYF. The CDR3 bases are TGTGCCAGCAGTAGGGGCGCCTACGAGCAGTACTTC.

In its sample, this clone was seen a few times. The chain carries TRBV18 and TRBJ2-7, with 7 nucleotides matching TRBD1. CDR3 length: 11 residues. Germline CDR1 and CDR2: KGHSH and LQKENI. The junction had 2 bases not matched to a gene; V was cut back by 5 bases and J by 7 bases. Here the CDR3 reads CASSSGQEQYF. The DNA for the CDR3 is TGTGCCAGCTCATCGGGACAGGAGCAGTACTTC.

V is TRBV15 and J is TRBJ2-7; 8 bases line up with TRBD2. Germline CDR1 is LNHNV and CDR2 is YYDKDF (reference sequence). The CDR3 sequence is 13 residues long. V dropped 9 bases and J dropped 6; count of bases not matched to a gene: 10. The CDR3 DNA reads as TGTGCCACGACCCCCGGGGGGGTCGGCGAGCAGTACTTC. This encodes CATTPGGVGEQYF.

V and J are TRBV2 and TRBJ2-5; unclear D gene. V lost 7 bases and J lost 2, with 11 bases in between. The CDR3 runs 13 residues. CDR1 SNHLY and CDR2 FYNNEI come from the germline V gene. For the CDR3, the DNA is TGTGCCAGCATGAACGCAGGACAAGAGACCCAGTACTTC. Translated, it gives CASMNAGQETQYF.

In its sample, this clone was seen once. The rearrangement uses TRBV30 and TRBJ1-5; D uncertain. The CDR3 is 15 amino acids. V was pared by 1 base and J by 4 bases, with 14 bases between. Looked up from germline, CDR1 is GTSNPN and CDR2 is SVGIG (reference sequence). Here the CDR3 DNA reads TGTGCCTGGAGTGGTTTTCCAGAACCAAATCAGCCCCAGCATTTT. Residues: CAWSGFPEPNQPQHF. The whole variable domain, remainder taken from reference TRBV30 and TRBJ1-5, is SQTIHQWPATLVQPVGSPLSLECTVEGTSNPNLYWYRQAAGRGLQLLFYSVGIGQISSEVPQNLSASRPQDRQFILSSKKLLLSDSGFYLCAWSGFPEPNQPQHFGDGTRLSIL.

The chain joins TRBV2 to TRBJ2-5, with 10 bases lining up with TRBD1. Germline lookup yields CDR1 SNHLY and CDR2 FYNNEI. J was trimmed by 7 bases and V by 8 bases; bases with no gene match: 7. The CDR3 spans 13 residues. CDR3 sequence: CASLDRGRRTQYF. CDR3 DNA: TGTGCCAGCTTAGACAGGGGGCGGAGGACCCAGTACTTC.

This sequence joins TRBV6-6 and TRBJ1-2; tentatively, D is TRBD1 (6 bases). V lost 6 bases to trimming and J lost 8 bases, with 13 bases between them. CDR3 length: 12 amino acids. The germline CDR1 and CDR2 sequences are MNHNY and SVGAGI (reference sequence). The CDR3 DNA reads as TGTGCCAGCAGCAAACACAGGGTCGGCTACACCTTC. As protein: CASSKHRVGYTF.

V and J are TRBV6-5 and TRBJ1-1, with D tentatively TRBD1 (6 bases). Germline CDR1 MNHEY, CDR2 SVGAGI. V was clipped by 0 bases and J by 1 base, with 9 bases between them. The CDR3 has 15 amino acids. CDR3 loop: CASSYSDRPNTEAFF. CDR3 nucleotides: TGTGCCAGCAGTTACTCGGACAGACCGAACACTGAAGCTTTCTTT.

V and J are TRBV5-1 and TRBJ1-2; D not resolved. Germline CDR1 SGHRS, CDR2 YFSETQ. This CDR3 is built from 13 residues. Deletions cut 2 bases from V and 3 bases from J, with 8 bases between. The CDR3 here is CASSFAEHYGYTF. The CDR3 nucleotides are TGCGCCAGCAGCTTCGCAGAACACTATGGCTACACCTTC.

This clone has only a few counts. The germline gene is not matched at one end of the junction; a read error may be the cause. This sequence joins TRBV5-4 and TRBJ1-2; 11 bases agree with TRBD1. Germline V gene data show CDR1 as SGHNT and CDR2 as YYREEE (reference sequence). The CDR3 is 14 residues long. The CDR3 nucleotides read TGTGCCAGCAGCTCGGACAGGGGGCATGGTGGCCACACCTTC. Translating gives CASSSDRGHGGHTF.

This chain uses TRBV6-1 with TRBJ2-6, with unresolved D. Germline V gene lookup returns CDR1 MNHNS and CDR2 SASEGT. Trimming stripped 6 bases from V and 0 bases from J, with 9 bases between. CDR3 length equals 15 residues. The CDR3 sequence: CASSVSSSGANVLTF. The CDR3 region has the DNA TGTGCCAGCAGCGTGAGTAGCTCTGGGGCCAACGTCCTGACTTTC.

This clone came up a few times. The chain carries TRBV11-2 and TRBJ2-7, with TRBD2 as a possible D gene (6 bases). This CDR3 is built from 14 residues. V was clipped by 5 bases and J by 7 bases, with 18 bases between them. Germline-derived CDR1 and CDR2 are SGHAT and FQNNGV. CDR3 bases: TGTGCCAGCAGCCCGACGGGACTGATGAGGGAGCAGTACTTC. Translating it yields CASSPTGLMREQYF.

The chain uses TRBV25-1 and TRBJ2-7, with D unclear. CDR1 MGHDK and CDR2 SYGVNS come from the germline V gene. V was pared by 4 bases and J by 1 base, with 5 bases between. The CDR3 contains 12 residues. The CDR3 sequence: CASSVGSYEQYF. The CDR3, as DNA: TGTGCCAGCAGTGTCGGGTCCTACGAGCAGTACTTC.

V usage is TRBV10-1 and J usage is TRBJ2-3; unclear D gene. V was pared by 3 bases and J by 3 bases, with 7 bases between. The CDR3 consists of 13 residues. Germline CDR1 is WNHNN and CDR2 is SYGVQD (reference sequence). The CDR3 DNA is TGCGCCAGCAGTGACCTACCTACAGATACGCAGTATTTT. Translated: CASSDLPTDTQYF.

The chain joins TRBV5-1 to TRBJ2-7; perhaps TRBD1 as D (6 bases). V gave up 5 bases and J gave up 4 bases, with 13 bases separating them. CDR1 SGHRS and CDR2 YFSETQ come from the germline V gene. The CDR3 totals 13 residues. CDR3: CASSPGEIYEQYF. CDR3 in DNA: TGCGCCAGCAGTCCAGGGGAAATTTACGAGCAGTACTTC.

The chain employs TRBV19 and TRBJ2-7; D is possibly TRBD1 (6 bases). Germline V gives CDR1 LNHDA, CDR2 SQIVND (reference sequence). The CDR3 length is 12 residues. Between the trimmed V and J ends, which lost 11 bases and 0 bases, there was a span of 11 bases. This chain's CDR3 is CAETGSSYEQYF. CDR3 DNA sequence: TGTGCCGAAACAGGGAGCTCCTACGAGCAGTACTTC.

The rearrangement joins TRBV29-1 to TRBJ2-1, with unresolved D. The CDR3 runs 12 residues. V lost 4 bases, J lost 7 bases, and 11 bases lay in between. CDR1 and CDR2 (germline): SQVTM, ANQGSEA. The CDR3 sequence is CSVVPGSNEQFF. CDR3 nucleotides: TGCAGCGTTGTCCCCGGGTCGAATGAGCAGTTCTTC.

The J gene is TRBJ1-1, the V gene TRBV15; D call uncertain. The CDR3 contains 14 residues. V was cut by 2 bases and J by 1 base, with 8 bases left in between. Germline CDR1 reads LNHNV; CDR2 reads YYDKDF (reference sequence). Here the CDR3 reads CATSRRVRNTEAFF. CDR3 in DNA: TGTGCCACCAGCAGACGTGTTAGGAACACTGAAGCTTTCTTT.